Reported below is one T cell receptor (beta chain). Its antigen is not identified. This entry is derived from a study of T cell responses to AZD1222 COVID-19 vaccine. Regarding the study as a whole: CD4 TCRs covered the whole spike, strongest at regions 160-218 and 743-854. Seropositive AZD1222 recipients at baseline numbered only 6 or 7. A mostly white British donor set with more females was recruited, and clonal diversity was possibly underestimated.

TCRdb's copy holds only in-frame clones and misses some; the assay was immunoSEQ multiplex PCR. The table shows some 90,000 clones, with 88% occurring only once. V lost 0 bases and J 1 base, leaving 10 bases between the germline ends. The CDR3 covers 15 residues. Germline CDR1 is SGDLS and CDR2 is YYNGEE. Specimen: peripheral blood, collected on day 0 of AZD1222 vaccination. The sequence was collected from an adult in good health. The rearrangement joins TRBV9 to TRBJ1-1; tentative D call: TRBD1 (6 bases). CDR3 sequence (DNA): TGTGCCAGCAGCGTAGAGGCGGGGGCGAACACTGAAGCTTTCTTT. Translation: CASSVEAGANTEAFF.